This T cell receptor (beta chain) is drawn from a study of control samples from healthy donors and cancer patients. CDR3 length equals 17 residues. Losses at the gene ends were 2 bases for V and 0 bases for J; bases not matched to a gene: 10. CDR1 and CDR2 (germline): SEHNR, FQNEAQ (reference sequence). This clone came up a few times. Data came from immunoSEQ multiplex PCR; TCRdb stores just in-frame clones and leaves some out. The sample yields roughly 370,000 clones, about nine tenths seen once. The chain recombines TRBV7-9 with TRBJ2-7, with 7 bases that match TRBD2. The sequenced sample consisted of PBMCs. This clonotype was sampled from a middle-aged man with head and neck cancer. CDR3 protein: CASSLPASGISSYEQYF. In DNA form, the CDR3 reads TGTGCCAGCAGCTTACCGGCTAGCGGAATCAGCTCCTACGAGCAGTACTTC.